The 19 T cell receptor beta chains reported below all come from one sample, sequenced in a study of cytomegalovirus exposure and HLA in healthy donors. PCR primers comprised 60 Vbeta and 13 Jbeta primers. Data came from immunoSEQ multiplex PCR; TCRdb stores just in-frame clones and leaves some out. The table lists roughly 150,000 clones, over 60% of them singletons. The sample comprised PBMCs. These receptors came from a male donor in good health and CMV-seronegative.

This clone was found once. CDR3 coding DNA: TGTGCCAGCTCACCACTACAGGGTTTTTCCTACGAGCAGTACTTC. Its translation is CASSPLQGFSYEQYF. The chain is built from TRBV18 and TRBJ2-7; possible D gene TRBD1, 6 bases. V was shortened by 1 base and J by 1 base, with 11 bases between the two germline ends. Germline values: CDR1 KGHSH, CDR2 LQKENI. The CDR3 is 15 amino acids.

The CDR3 sequence: CASSLRASGTFIYEQYF. The CDR3, as DNA: TGTGCCAGCAGCTTACGGGCTAGCGGTACTTTTATCTACGAGCAGTACTTC. The genes are TRBV11-2 and TRBJ2-7, with 7 bases identical to TRBD2. This CDR3 is built from 17 residues. Germline trimming cut 2 bases from V and 3 bases from J; bases unmatched to any gene: 13. Germline loops: CDR1 SGHAT, CDR2 FQNNGV.

This clone appeared a few times. V is TRBV5-1 and J is TRBJ2-7; 11 nucleotides match TRBD1. This CDR3 spans 14 amino acids. Germline CDR1 reads SGHRS; CDR2 reads YFSETQ. Losses at the gene ends were 4 bases for V and 6 bases for J; bases not matched to a gene: 6. CDR3: CASSTGTGGVEQYF. The CDR3 DNA reads as TGCGCCAGCAGCACCGGGACAGGGGGGGTCGAGCAGTACTTC.

The chain links TRBV4-1 to TRBJ2-7; D gene unclear. V was trimmed by 0 bases and J by 6 bases, leaving 9 bases between them. Germline assignment: CDR1 MGHRA and CDR2 YSYEKL. This CDR3 is 13 amino acids long. In nucleotides, the CDR3 is TGCGCCAGCAGCCAAGAATTGTCAATCGAGCAGTACTTC. Translation: CASSQELSIEQYF.

The rearrangement links TRBV5-1 to TRBJ1-1, with D possibly TRBD1 on 6 matching bases. This CDR3 is built from 14 residues. In germline, CDR1 is SGHRS, CDR2 YFSETQ. The V and J ends lost 0 bases and 3 bases respectively, with 9 bases between them. For the CDR3, the DNA is TGCGCCAGCAGCTTGGTCCCAGGGGACACTGAAGCTTTCTTT. Translation: CASSLVPGDTEAFF.

The chain combines TRBV30 with TRBJ2-7; 11 bases map to TRBD2. Looked up from germline, CDR1 is GTSNPN and CDR2 is SVGIG (reference sequence). The length of the CDR3 is 13 residues. V gave up 3 bases and J gave up 3 bases; unmatched junction bases: 1. The CDR3 region has the DNA TGTGCCTGGAGCCTAGCGGGAGGCTACGAGCAGTACTTC. This translates into CAWSLAGGYEQYF.

This chain links TRBV28 with TRBJ1-5; 7 nucleotides match TRBD1. J was trimmed by 3 bases and V by 1 base; bases with no gene match: 6. Germline CDR1 is MDHEN and CDR2 is SYDVKM. This CDR3 has 16 residues. CDR3 sequence reads: CASSLSNDRANQPQHF. The DNA for the CDR3 is TGTGCCAGCAGTTTATCCAATGACAGGGCCAATCAGCCCCAGCATTTT.

This clone was detected only a few times. The chain is built from TRBV27 and TRBJ1-5; 9 bases line up with TRBD1. Germline V lookup: CDR1 MNHEY, CDR2 SMNVEV (reference sequence). V dropped 6 bases and J dropped 4; count of bases not matched to a gene: 7. The CDR3 spans 15 residues. The CDR3 here is CASRSGQGINQPQHF. The CDR3, as DNA: TGTGCCAGCAGGTCGGGACAGGGAATAAATCAGCCCCAGCATTTT.

This clone appeared a single time. The rearrangement uses TRBV7-8 and TRBJ2-3, with D tentatively TRBD1 (6 bases). Trimming removed 1 base at V and 2 bases at J, with 13 bases between. CDR3 length: 16 amino acids. Germline CDR1 is SGHVS and CDR2 is FQNEAQ. The CDR3 protein is CASSLDVRDNTDTQYF. Here the CDR3 DNA reads TGTGCCAGCAGCTTAGATGTCAGGGACAACACAGATACGCAGTATTTT.

This clone has just one count. This chain connects TRBV7-3 to TRBJ2-1; D is perhaps TRBD2 (5 bases). Germline V gives CDR1 SGHTA, CDR2 FQGTGA. The CDR3 loop spans 16 amino acids. V was trimmed by 3 bases and J by 8 bases, leaving 20 bases between them. Here the CDR3 DNA reads TGTGCCAGCAGCTTGAGAGCTGCGGGCGCCGGAGATGAGCAGTTCTTC. Residues: CASSLRAAGAGDEQFF.

This chain connects TRBV25-1 to TRBJ2-5; D is uncertain. V was cut by 1 base and J by 1 base, with 7 bases left in between. Germline values: CDR1 MGHDK, CDR2 SYGVNS. The CDR3 is 14 amino acids. CDR3 residues: CASSEFGPQETQYF. For the CDR3, the DNA is TGTGCCAGCAGTGAATTTGGCCCCCAAGAGACCCAGTACTTC.

The chain combines TRBV5-4 with TRBJ1-1; D remains ambiguous. With 2 bases removed from V and 0 bases from J, the gap between germline ends came to 8 bases. The CDR3 extends over 14 amino acids. The germline V gene encodes CDR1 SGHNT and CDR2 YYREEE (reference sequence). The CDR3 loop is CASSFSSVNTEAFF. In nucleotides, the CDR3 is TGTGCCAGCAGCTTCTCTTCCGTGAACACTGAAGCTTTCTTT.

V and J are TRBV6-5 and TRBJ2-7, with a possible D match to TRBD2 (6 bases). Deletions cut 6 bases from V and 0 bases from J, with 15 bases between. Germline V gene sequence: CDR1 MNHEY, CDR2 SVGAGI. The CDR3 covers 15 residues. The CDR3 bases are TGTGCCAGCAGCAGGGCCCTGGGGGGCTCCTACGAGCAGTACTTC. It specifies CASSRALGGSYEQYF.

The rearrangement links TRBV7-2 to TRBJ1-4; 9 bases match TRBD1. Germline CDR1 is SGHTA and CDR2 is FQGNSA. The CDR3 length is 15 residues. The ends lost 5 bases at V and 7 bases at J; junction bases unmatched: 8. CDR3 DNA: TGTGCCAGCAGCCGCTATGGGACAGGGACTGAAAAACTGTTTTTT. Translation: CASSRYGTGTEKLFF. The whole variable domain, remainder taken from reference TRBV7-2 and TRBJ1-4, is GAGVSQSPSNKVTEKGKDVELRCDPISGHTALYWYRQSLGQGLEFLIYFQGNSAPDKSGLPSDRFSAERTGGSVSTLTIQRTQQEDSAVYLCASSRYGTGTEKLFFGSGTQLSVL.

The chain uses TRBV4-3 and TRBJ2-3; D perhaps matches TRBD1 (5 bases). V gave up 0 bases and J gave up 1 base, with 8 bases separating them. The CDR3 spans 15 residues. The germline gives CDR1 LGHNA, CDR2 YSLEER. In DNA, the CDR3 is TGCGCCAGCAGCCAAGATGACAGTCGCACAGATACGCAGTATTTT. The encoded protein is CASSQDDSRTDTQYF.

The CDR3 spells CASSIVGSGNTIYF. The CDR3, as DNA: TGTGCCAGCAGTATAGTCGGGTCGGGAAACACCATATATTTT. The V gene is TRBV2, the J gene TRBJ1-3; D unclear. V lost 5 bases to trimming and J lost 4 bases, with 12 bases between them. CDR1 is SNHLY, CDR2 FYNNEI, per germline. The CDR3 has 14 residues.

This clone appeared a few times. The V call is TRBV6-4, the J call TRBJ2-1; 9 bases are shared with TRBD1. The CDR3 covers 14 residues. Germline CDR1 is MRHNA and CDR2 is SNTAGT. Unmatched junction bases numbered 7, after V lost 6 bases and J lost 7 bases. CDR3 nucleotides: TGTGCCAGCAGCTCCACCGGGACAGGGAATGAGCAGTTCTTC. It encodes CASSSTGTGNEQFF.

Comments on this clone: Other DNA sequences within the sample encode an identical CDR3. The rearrangement links TRBV27 to TRBJ1-1; TRBD1 aligns across 7 bases. This CDR3 region has 13 residues. Germline V gene data show CDR1 as MNHEY and CDR2 as SMNVEV (reference sequence). The trim removed 0 bases at V and 7 bases at J, leaving 2 bases unmatched. CDR3: CASSLSRQGEAFF. The CDR3 nucleotides read TGTGCCAGCAGTTTATCCCGACAGGGTGAAGCTTTCTTT.

This clone appeared a few times. Written as DNA, the CDR3 is TGTGCCAGCAGCGCCTGGGACAGAGCCCTCCAAGAGACCCAGTACTTC. Its translation: CASSAWDRALQETQYF. This chain links TRBV9 with TRBJ2-5, with TRBD1 matching 7 bases. The germline gives CDR1 SGDLS, CDR2 YYNGEE. Trimming at V came to 3 bases and at J to 1 base, leaving 9 bases not matched to a gene. The CDR3 has 16 amino acids.